This T cell receptor beta chain was sequenced for a study of shared clonotypes between healthy human individuals. Germline V lookup: CDR1 SNHLY, CDR2 FYNNEI. V was cut by 8 bases and J by 6 bases, with 19 bases left in between. The CDR3 sequence is 14 residues long. Repertoires were generated with immunoSEQ multiplex PCR, while TCRdb's copy carries only in-frame clones and drops some. The sample gives about 960,000 clones, over 75% of which show up once; around 1.5% is in the top ten. The investigators split CD4+ cells into a CD45RA+ naive subset and a CD45RA-negative memory subset. Note on this clone: Antigen specificity is unknown.

Study observations and caveats: Richness estimates generally favored naive over memory subsets.

The chain couples TRBV2 to TRBJ1-1; D gene ambiguous. This receptor was obtained from a man younger than 35 in good health. Sequencing was performed on memory CD4+ T cells sorted from blood. The subset is: CD45RA-negative fraction. Written as DNA, the CDR3 is TGTGCCAGCGGGAAAGGGTGGGAGTTCGCTGAAGCTTTCTTT. Its translation is CASGKGWEFAEAFF.